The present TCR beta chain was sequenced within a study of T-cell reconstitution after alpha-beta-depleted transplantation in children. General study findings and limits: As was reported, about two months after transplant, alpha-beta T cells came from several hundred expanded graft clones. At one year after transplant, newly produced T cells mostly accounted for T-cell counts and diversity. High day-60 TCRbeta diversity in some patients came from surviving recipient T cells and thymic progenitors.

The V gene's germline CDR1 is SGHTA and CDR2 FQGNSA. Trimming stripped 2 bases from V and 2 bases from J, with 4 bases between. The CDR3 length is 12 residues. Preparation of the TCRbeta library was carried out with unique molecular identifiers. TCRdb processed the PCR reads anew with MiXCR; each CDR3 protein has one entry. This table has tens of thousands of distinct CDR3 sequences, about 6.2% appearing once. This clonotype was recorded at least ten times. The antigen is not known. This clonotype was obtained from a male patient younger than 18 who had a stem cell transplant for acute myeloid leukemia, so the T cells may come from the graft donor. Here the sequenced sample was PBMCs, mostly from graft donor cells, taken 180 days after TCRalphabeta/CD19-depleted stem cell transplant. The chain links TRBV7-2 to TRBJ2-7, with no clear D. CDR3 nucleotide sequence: TGTGCCAGCAGCTTAACGACCTACGAGCAGTACTTC. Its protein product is CASSLTTYEQYF.